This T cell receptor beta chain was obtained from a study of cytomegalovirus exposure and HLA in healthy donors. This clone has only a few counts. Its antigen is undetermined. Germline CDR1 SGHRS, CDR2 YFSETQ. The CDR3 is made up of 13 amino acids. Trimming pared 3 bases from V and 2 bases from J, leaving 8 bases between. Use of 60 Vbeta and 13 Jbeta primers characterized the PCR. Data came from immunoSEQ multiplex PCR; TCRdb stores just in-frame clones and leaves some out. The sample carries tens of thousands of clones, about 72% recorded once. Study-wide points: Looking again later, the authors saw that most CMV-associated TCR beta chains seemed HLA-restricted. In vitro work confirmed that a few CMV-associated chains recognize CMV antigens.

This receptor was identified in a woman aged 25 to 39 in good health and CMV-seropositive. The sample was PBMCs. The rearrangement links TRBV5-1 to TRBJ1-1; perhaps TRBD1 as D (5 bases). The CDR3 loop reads CASSSTDNTEAFF. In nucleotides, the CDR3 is TGCGCCAGCAGCTCGACAGACAACACTGAAGCTTTCTTT.